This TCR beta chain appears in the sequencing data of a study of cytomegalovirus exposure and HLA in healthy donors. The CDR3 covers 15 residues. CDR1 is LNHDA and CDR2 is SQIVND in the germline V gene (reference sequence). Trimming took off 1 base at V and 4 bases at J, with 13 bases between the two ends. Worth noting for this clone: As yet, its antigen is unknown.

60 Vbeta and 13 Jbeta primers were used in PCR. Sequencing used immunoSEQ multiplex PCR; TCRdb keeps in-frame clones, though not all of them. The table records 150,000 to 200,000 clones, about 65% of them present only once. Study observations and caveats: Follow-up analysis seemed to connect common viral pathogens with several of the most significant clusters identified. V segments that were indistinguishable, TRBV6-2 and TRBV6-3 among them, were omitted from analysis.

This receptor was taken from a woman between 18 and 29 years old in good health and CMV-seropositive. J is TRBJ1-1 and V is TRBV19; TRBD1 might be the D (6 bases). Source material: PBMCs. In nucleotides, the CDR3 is TGTGCCAGTAGTATAGCCGCTACAGGGACCACTGAAGCTTTCTTT. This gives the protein CASSIAATGTTEAFF.